This T cell receptor beta chain stems from a study of T-cell reconstitution after alpha-beta-depleted transplantation in children. TCRbeta library preparation incorporated unique molecular identifiers. TCRdb re-derived calls from the PCR reads in MiXCR, one entry per CDR3 protein. The data show more than 75,000 distinct CDR3 sequences, around a quarter seen once. Material: PBMCs, obtained before TCRalphabeta/CD19-depleted stem cell transplant. The source of this sequence is a boy aged 2 to 10 with acute lymphoblastic leukemia, due to receive a stem cell transplant.

CDR3 sequence reads: CASRPSGSSETQYF. As DNA, the CDR3 is TGTGCCAGCCGACCTAGCGGGAGCTCTGAGACCCAGTACTTC. The chain carries TRBV28 and TRBJ2-5; 10 bases are a match to TRBD2. Germline CDR1 reads MDHEN; CDR2 reads SYDVKM. The V segment lost 8 bases and the J segment 5 bases; nucleotides outside the gene matches: 8. The CDR3 has 14 residues.